The 28 T cell receptor beta chains below come from one sample, sequenced in a study of T cells in women clearing cervical HPV infection (dated by TCRdb to about 2018). Library creation used the immunoSEQ multiplex PCR assay. In its TCRdb copy, this immuneACCESS table keeps in-frame sequences only and misses some clones. Where compared with another copy, unresolved V genes explain less than half of these, and the others have no known cause. This sample's table lists some 20,000 clones. Clones ranked in the top ten supply about 5% of the sample. The specimen sequenced was blood buffy coat. The receptors stem from a woman aged 18 to 69 with a cervical HPV16 infection that either progressed to CIN3+ or cleared (not recorded which).

As for this clone: The CDR3 end is not reached by the read, which stops 3 residues before it; the germline J gene fills it in. This chain joins TRBV7-6 and TRBJ2-5; 11 bases agree with TRBD1. CDR3 length: 15 amino acids. V was pared by 5 bases and J by 5 bases, with 7 bases of the junction left unmatched. CDR1 is SGHVS and CDR2 is FNYEAQ in the germline V gene. The CDR3: CASSLGQGEWETQYF. The sequenced CDR3 bases are TGTGCCAGCAGCCTGGGACAGGGGGAGTGGGAGACC.

A word on this clone: Read data end 3 residues before the CDR3 end; the end is taken from the germline J gene. V and J are TRBV18 and TRBJ2-5, with a possible D match to TRBD1 (5 bases). The CDR3 runs 13 residues. Germline V lookup: CDR1 KGHSH, CDR2 LQKENI. V dropped 6 bases and J dropped 2 bases, with 10 bases sitting between them. The CDR3: CASSLTVQETQYF. The covered CDR3 bases are TGTGCCAGCTCCCTGACAGTACAAGAGACC.

Of note for this clone: The DNA ends 3 residues before the CDR3 does, and the rest of the CDR3 is filled in from the germline J gene. V is TRBV9 and J is TRBJ2-2; D is ambiguous. The CDR3 extends over 14 amino acids. The V end was cut by 0 bases, the J end by 5 bases, with 8 bases between. Germline V lookup: CDR1 SGDLS, CDR2 YYNGEE. CDR3 loop: CASSVESRTGELFF. The DNA read from the CDR3 is TGTGCCAGCAGCGTAGAGTCGAGGACCGGGGAG.

As concerns this clone: The observed sequence ends 3 residues before the CDR3 terminus, with the missing tail filled in from the germline J gene. The chain combines TRBV6-4 with TRBJ1-5; no reliable D call. The CDR3 runs 13 residues. CDR1 and CDR2 (germline): MRHNA, SNTAGT. Trimming removed 5 bases from V and 0 bases from J, with 5 bases in between. The CDR3 loop reads CASSLNSNQPQHF. The DNA read from the CDR3 is TGTGCCAGCAGTCTTAATAGCAATCAGCCC.

The CDR3 protein is CASSYLTGLGQPQHF. The CDR3 bases that were read are TGTGCCAGCAGTTACCTCACAGGGTTGGGGCAGCCC. The J gene is TRBJ1-5, the V gene TRBV6-2 or TRBV6-3; a possible D gene is TRBD1 (6 bases). The CDR3 end lies 3 residues beyond the end of the read and is filled in from the germline J gene. Trimming removed 2 bases at V and 7 bases at J, with 15 bases between. The germline V gene encodes CDR1 MNHEY and CDR2 SVGEGT. This CDR3 is 15 amino acids long.

The CDR3 sequence is CSARAGGNQPQHF. The DNA read from the CDR3 is TGCAGTGCTAGAGCAGGGGGCAATCAGCCC. The chain combines TRBV20-1 with TRBJ1-5; D is perhaps TRBD1 (6 bases). The read terminates 3 residues ahead of where the CDR3 ends, so the germline J gene completes it. Germline V lookup: CDR1 DFQATT, CDR2 SNEGSKA (reference sequence). This CDR3 has 13 amino acids. V dropped 1 base and J dropped 2 bases, with 6 bases sitting between them.

As for this clone: The missing CDR3 end, 3 residues past where the read stops, is filled in from the germline J gene. The chain uses TRBV7-6 and TRBJ2-2; 10 bases agree with TRBD1. The ends lost 2 bases at V and 4 bases at J; junction bases unmatched: 1. The CDR3 covers 15 residues. Germline V gives CDR1 SGHVS, CDR2 FNYEAQ. CDR3 in amino acids: CASSLRTGGTGELFF. CDR3 bases read: TGTGCCAGCAGCTTAAGGACAGGGGGCACCGGGGAG.

Regarding this clone: Read coverage stops 3 residues before the CDR3 terminus; the germline J gene supplies the remainder. V gene TRBV7-9 combines with J gene TRBJ1-1, with 7 bases identical to TRBD1. CDR3 length: 13 amino acids. In germline, CDR1 is SEHNR, CDR2 FQNEAQ (reference sequence). The sequenced part of the CDR3 DNA is TGTGCCAGCAGCAAAGGACAGGAGGGGACA. This encodes CASSKGQEGT. The whole CDR3 sequence is CASSKGQEGTAFF.

As regards this clone: The read is 3 residues too short to cover the CDR3 end, so that end is filled in from the germline J gene. The chain joins TRBV19 to TRBJ2-1, with 11 bases matching TRBD2. The germline CDR1 and CDR2 sequences are LNHDA and SQIVND (reference sequence). There are 15 residues in the CDR3. V shed 6 bases and J 1 base; nucleotides not matched to a gene: 2. The CDR3 sequence: CASSSSGGSYNEQFF. Partial CDR3 DNA: TGTGCCAGTAGCTCTAGCGGGGGGTCCTACAATGAG.

Comments on this clone: The read stops 3 residues short of the end of the CDR3; the missing end is completed from the germline J gene. The rearrangement uses TRBV7-3 and TRBJ2-3, with 9 bases matching TRBD1. CDR3 length equals 15 residues. CDR1 is SGHTA, CDR2 FQGTGA, per germline. The ends lost 0 bases at V and 3 bases at J; junction bases unmatched: 1. CDR3 DNA, as far as it was read: TGTGCCAGCAGCTTAACCGGACAGGGGACAGATACG. It is translated as CASSLTGQGTDT. Given in full, the CDR3 is CASSLTGQGTDTQYF.

Regarding this clone: The read stops 3 residues short of the end of the CDR3; the missing end is completed from the germline J gene. The chain uses TRBV19 and TRBJ2-5; D may be TRBD1 (6 bases). The CDR3 consists of 16 residues. Trimming cost V 3 bases and J 3 bases, with 17 bases left between them. Germline assignment: CDR1 LNHDA and CDR2 SQIVND (reference sequence). CDR3 DNA, as far as it was read: TGTGCCAGTAGTATTGGGGTCGTGGCAGGGGAAGAGACC. As protein: CASSIGVVAGEET. The whole CDR3 reads CASSIGVVAGEETQYF.

Worth noting for this clone: The read falls 3 residues short of the CDR3 end, and the missing part is taken from the germline J gene. The chain recombines TRBV7-8 with TRBJ2-2; either TRBD1 or TRBD2 may supply D (6 bases each). Trimming shortened V by 2 bases and J by 4 bases, and 17 bases separated the two germline ends. The CDR3 sequence is 17 residues long. Germline assignment: CDR1 SGHVS and CDR2 FQNEAQ. Incomplete CDR3 DNA: TGTGCCAGCAGCTTACTCCCCGCGGGACACCTCACCGGGGAG. It translates to CASSLLPAGHLTGE. The whole CDR3 is CASSLLPAGHLTGELFF.

This clone counts as medium-sized (0.01 to 0.1%) by frequency. The sequence runs out 3 residues before the end of the CDR3; the remainder is reconstructed from the germline J gene. The rearrangement joins TRBV18 to TRBJ2-1, with 9 bases lining up with TRBD1. The CDR3 contains 14 residues. Germline assignment: CDR1 KGHSH and CDR2 LQKENI. V dropped 3 bases and J dropped 8; count of bases not matched to a gene: 5. The CDR3 sequence: CASSPRTGADEQFF. Incomplete CDR3 DNA: TGTGCCAGCTCACCTCGGACAGGGGCTGATGAG. Based on the CDR3 plus reference TRBV18 and TRBJ2-1, the full variable domain is NAGVMQNPRHLVRRRGQEARLRCSPMKGHSHVYWYRQLPEEGLKFMVYLQKENIIDESGMPKERFSAEFPKEGPSILRIQQVVRGDSAAYFCASSPRTGADEQFFGPGTRLTVL.

Points on this clone: The read gets to within 3 residues of the CDR3 end, and the germline J gene fills in the rest. The chain is built from TRBV10-3 and TRBJ1-3, with D possibly TRBD1 on 6 matching bases. Germline CDR1 reads ENHRY; CDR2 reads SYGVKD. CDR3 length: 16 residues. Trimming cost V 2 bases and J 4 bases, with 15 bases left between them. This chain's CDR3 is CAISEPEGGFGNTIYF. CDR3 bases read: TGTGCCATCAGTGAGCCCGAGGGGGGGTTCGGAAACACC.

For this clone: The read is 3 residues too short to cover the CDR3 end, so that end is filled in from the germline J gene. The V call is TRBV19, the J call TRBJ1-5; possible D gene TRBD1, 5 bases. The V end lost 5 bases, the J end lost 6 bases, and 11 bases lay between the germline ends. This CDR3 has 13 residues. Germline CDR1 and CDR2: LNHDA and SQIVND (reference sequence). CDR3 in amino acids: CASSPGGVQPQHF. The CDR3 bases that were read are TGTGCCAGTAGTCCTGGGGGGGTTCAGCCC.

With regard to this clone: The read ends 3 residues early relative to the CDR3; the germline J gene fills the gap. Other DNA sequences in this sample translate to the same CDR3. The genes are TRBV18 and TRBJ1-4; 7 nucleotides line up with TRBD1. The CDR3 spans 12 residues. Trimming took 9 bases from V and 6 from J; bases not matched to a gene: 4. Germline V gene data show CDR1 as KGHSH and CDR2 as LQKENI. The CDR3: CASGQGDEKLFF. The covered CDR3 bases are TGTGCCAGTGGGCAGGGGGATGAAAAA. Looking up the rest from reference TRBV18 and TRBJ1-4 gives the full variable domain: NAGVMQNPRHLVRRRGQEARLRCSPMKGHSHVYWYRQLPEEGLKFMVYLQKENIIDESGMPKERFSAEFPKEGPSILRIQQVVRGDSAAYFCASGQGDEKLFFGSGTQLSVL.

Worth noting for this clone: Read coverage stops 3 residues before the CDR3 terminus; the germline J gene supplies the remainder. This chain links TRBV30 with TRBJ1-6, with 7 positions matching TRBD1. The CDR3 loop spans 15 amino acids. The V and J ends lost 3 bases and 9 bases, in that order; junction bases with no gene match: 11. Per the germline V gene, CDR1 is GTSNPN and CDR2 is SVGIG (reference sequence). Here the CDR3 reads CAWRMGTVYGSPLHF. CDR3 DNA, as far as it was read: TGTGCCTGGAGGATGGGGACAGTATACGGTTCACCC.

The part of the CDR3 DNA that was read is TGTGCCAGCAGCTTAGGGGTTCGGGGTGCAACTAATGAAAAG. It encodes CASSLGVRGATNEK. The whole CDR3 sequence reads CASSLGVRGATNEKLFF. This chain links TRBV7-6 with TRBJ2-2, with D possibly being TRBD2 (5 bases). The CDR3 goes on 3 residues after the read ends, and that part is filled in from the germline J gene. The CDR3 totals 17 residues. CDR1 and CDR2 from the germline V gene are SGHVS and FNYEAQ. Combining the CDR3 with reference TRBV7-6 and TRBJ2-2 gives the whole variable domain GAGVSQSPRYKVTKRGQDVALRCDPISGHVSLYWYRQALGQGPEFLTYFNYEAQQDKSGLPNDRFSAERPEGSISTLTIQRTEQRDSAMYRCASSLGVRGATNEKLFFGEGSRLTVL.

With regard to this clone: Read data end 3 residues before the CDR3 end; the end is taken from the germline J gene. V gene TRBV19 combines with J gene TRBJ1-1, with D possibly matching TRBD1 (6 bases). CDR1 LNHDA and CDR2 SQIVND come from the germline V gene (reference sequence). The CDR3 length is 15 residues. The V and J ends lost 6 bases and 4 bases respectively, with 18 bases between them. The covered CDR3 bases are TGTGCCAGTAGCCTCGGTTGGGGGCATACCACTGAA. Its translation: CASSLGWGHTTE. The entire CDR3 protein is CASSLGWGHTTEAFF.

For this clone: The read falls 3 residues short of the CDR3 end, and the missing part is taken from the germline J gene. The chain carries TRBV20-1 and TRBJ2-5, with 9 nucleotides matching TRBD2. The CDR3 totals 14 residues. In germline, CDR1 is DFQATT, CDR2 SNEGSKA (reference sequence). Trimming removed 3 bases from V and 1 base from J; junction bases left unmatched: 3. Incomplete CDR3 DNA: TGCAGTGCTAGTGGCGGGGGGGCCCAAGAGACC. Translating gives CSASGGGAQET. The entire CDR3 is CSASGGGAQETQYF.

To note about this clone: The CDR3 is cut off 3 residues early in the read; its end comes from the germline J gene. The chain combines TRBV28 with TRBJ2-7; D gene ambiguous. Germline V CDR1 and CDR2: MDHEN, SYDVKM. CDR3 length: 14 residues. Trimming cost V 3 bases and J 5 bases, with 14 bases left between them. The CDR3: CASSFIPNMNEQYF. The covered CDR3 bases are TGTGCCAGCAGTTTTATCCCCAACATGAACGAG.

Its frequency marks this clone as medium-sized. The read comes to an end 3 residues before the CDR3 does, leaving the germline J gene to fill in the end. The rearrangement uses TRBV18 and TRBJ2-7, with D possibly matching TRBD1 (6 bases). CDR3 size: 14 residues. V lost 5 bases and J lost 6, with 17 bases in between. Germline-derived CDR1 and CDR2 are KGHSH and LQKENI. The sequenced CDR3 bases are TGTGCCAGCTCAACCGGGACATCTTCTCGCGAG. Residues: CASSTGTSSRE. The entire CDR3 protein is CASSTGTSSREQYF. The full variable domain, completed using reference TRBV18 and TRBJ2-7, is NAGVMQNPRHLVRRRGQEARLRCSPMKGHSHVYWYRQLPEEGLKFMVYLQKENIIDESGMPKERFSAEFPKEGPSILRIQQVVRGDSAAYFCASSTGTSSREQYFGPGTRLTVT.

A note on this clone: The read terminates 3 residues ahead of where the CDR3 ends, so the germline J gene completes it. The chain combines TRBV11-2 with TRBJ2-2; the D is unclear. Between the trimmed V and J ends, which lost 0 bases and 4 bases, there was a span of 9 bases. The CDR3 sequence is 15 residues long. Germline loops: CDR1 SGHAT, CDR2 FQNNGV. The CDR3 sequence: CASSLEPSGTGELFF. The sequenced part of the CDR3 DNA is TGTGCCAGCAGCTTAGAACCTAGTGGCACCGGGGAG.

As concerns this clone: The read ends 3 residues early relative to the CDR3; the germline J gene fills the gap. The chain couples TRBV3-1 (or the pseudogene TRBV3-2) to TRBJ1-6; D is possibly TRBD1 (5 bases). This CDR3 is built from 13 residues. Germline assignment: CDR1 LGHDT and CDR2 YNNKEL (reference sequence). Trimming removed 1 base at V and 9 bases at J, with 7 bases between. The part of the CDR3 DNA that was read is TGTGCCAGCAGCCAAGTTAGGGGTTCACCC. Its translation is CASSQVRGSP. The full CDR3 sequence reads CASSQVRGSPLHF.

Concerning this clone itself: From the germline J gene comes the end of the CDR3, since the read stops 3 residues before it. The chain has TRBV18 and TRBJ1-3, with a possible D match to TRBD1 (5 bases). V was shortened by 6 bases and J by 0 bases, with 15 bases between the two germline ends. This CDR3 contains 16 residues. The germline CDR1 and CDR2 sequences are KGHSH and LQKENI. The sequenced CDR3 bases are TGTGCCAGCTCCCCCGGCGGGGGGGTCTCTGGAAACACC. The encoded protein is CASSPGGGVSGNT. The full CDR3 is CASSPGGGVSGNTIYF.

As regards this clone: Read sequence stops 3 residues before the CDR3 end, and the germline J gene provides the missing end. The chain carries TRBV30 and TRBJ1-2; perhaps TRBD1 as D (5 bases). There are 16 residues in the CDR3. From germline, CDR1 is GTSNPN and CDR2 SVGIG (reference sequence). Trimming removed 2 bases from V and 5 bases from J, with 21 bases in between. The covered CDR3 bases are TGTGCCTGGAGTTTCCGACCGACAGCTTCGCCATATGGC. Its translation: CAWSFRPTASPYG. The CDR3 as a whole reads CAWSFRPTASPYGYTF.

In terms of frequency, this clone is medium-sized (0.01 to 0.1%). The read ends 3 residues shy of where the CDR3 ends; the end is completed using the germline J gene. The chain uses TRBV7-2 and TRBJ2-4, with 12 nucleotides matching TRBD2. This CDR3 spans 13 amino acids. Per germline, CDR1 SGHTA and CDR2 FQGNSA. Germline trimming cut 6 bases from V and 9 bases from J; bases unmatched to any gene: 3. The CDR3 protein is CASSSSGGVIQYF. Incomplete CDR3 DNA: TGTGCCAGCAGTTCTAGCGGGGGGGTCATT.

Points on this clone: The junction and the germline gene differ at one end; a read error may be behind it. The CDR3 end falls 3 residues outside the read, so it is completed with the germline J gene. Other DNA sequences in the sample encode the same CDR3. V gene TRBV7-9 combines with J gene TRBJ1-3, with 7 nucleotides matching TRBD1. Germline V CDR1 and CDR2: SEHNR, FQNEAQ (reference sequence). The CDR3 is 14 residues long. This CDR3 is CASSRGGSGNTIYF. CDR3 DNA, as far as it was read: TGTGCCAGCAGCCGAGGGGGCTCTGGAAACACA.